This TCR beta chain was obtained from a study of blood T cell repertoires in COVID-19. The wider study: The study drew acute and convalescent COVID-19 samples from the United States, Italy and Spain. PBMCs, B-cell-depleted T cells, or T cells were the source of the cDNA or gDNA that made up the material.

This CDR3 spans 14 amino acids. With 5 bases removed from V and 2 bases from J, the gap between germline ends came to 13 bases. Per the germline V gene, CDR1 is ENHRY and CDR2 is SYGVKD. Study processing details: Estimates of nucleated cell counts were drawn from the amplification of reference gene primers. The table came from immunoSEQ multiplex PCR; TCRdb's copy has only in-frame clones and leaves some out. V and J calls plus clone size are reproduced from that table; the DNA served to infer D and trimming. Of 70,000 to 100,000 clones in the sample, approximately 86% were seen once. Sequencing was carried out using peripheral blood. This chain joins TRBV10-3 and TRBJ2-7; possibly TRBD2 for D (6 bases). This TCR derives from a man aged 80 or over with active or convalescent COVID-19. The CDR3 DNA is TGTGCCATCAGTCTAGCGTCAAATACCTACGAGCAGTACTTC. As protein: CAISLASNTYEQYF.